These 3 T cell receptor beta chains were all obtained from the same sample, sequenced in a study of blood T cell repertoires in COVID-19. Profiling relied on immunoSEQ multiplex PCR, and the TCRdb table lists in-frame clones only, not all of them. The table has some 86,000 clones, approximately 83% seen once; the top ten hold roughly a third. The sample consisted of peripheral blood. The receptor set was obtained from a woman aged 80 or older with active or convalescent COVID-19.

This clone was seen once. V gene TRBV28 combines with J gene TRBJ2-7; 8 positions agree with TRBD2. The CDR3 has 15 residues. Germline-derived CDR1 and CDR2 are MDHEN and SYDVKM. V lost 1 base and J lost 7; bases outside the gene matches: 9. The CDR3 reads CASSLLREGLREQYF. The CDR3 region has the DNA TGTGCCAGCAGTTTATTACGGGAGGGCCTTAGGGAGCAGTACTTC.

The J gene is TRBJ1-1, the V gene TRBV2; D possibly corresponds to TRBD1 (6 bases). CDR1 is SNHLY and CDR2 is FYNNEI in the germline V gene. V was trimmed by 5 bases and J by 5 bases, leaving 15 bases between them. There are 14 residues in the CDR3. CDR3 amino acids: CASSSAGGDTEAFF. The CDR3 nucleotides read TGTGCCAGCAGTAGCGCGGGGGGCGATACTGAAGCTTTCTTT.

The chain couples TRBV2 to TRBJ2-7, with unresolved D. V was cut by 2 bases and J by 2 bases, with 10 bases left in between. Per germline, CDR1 SNHLY and CDR2 FYNNEI. This CDR3 region has 14 residues. In DNA form, the CDR3 reads TGTGCCAGCAGTGAATTAGCTGCGACCTACGAGCAGTACTTC. Protein sequence: CASSELAATYEQYF. Based on the CDR3 plus reference TRBV2 and TRBJ2-7, the full variable domain is EPEVTQTPSHQVTQMGQEVILRCVPISNHLYFYWYRQILGQKVEFLVSFYNNEISEKSEIFDDQFSVERPDGSNFTLKIRSTKLEDSAMYFCASSELAATYEQYFGPGTRLTVT.